What follows are 8 T cell receptor beta chains derived from one specimen sequenced in a study of T cell changes during pregnancy in multiple sclerosis. TCRdb's copy holds only in-frame clones and misses some; the assay was immunoSEQ multiplex PCR. The sample lists 60,000 to 70,000 clones; around 91% were seen once. The sequencing used peripheral blood, collected in the third trimester of pregnancy. Receptors originate from a female donor in good health, enrolled as a control in a pregnancy study.

The sample holds one count of this clone. V is TRBV9 and J is TRBJ1-1; D is unresolved. The CDR3 covers 14 residues. V was shortened by 4 bases and J by 4 bases, with 14 bases between the two germline ends. Germline CDR1 SGDLS, CDR2 YYNGEE. The CDR3: CASSPPARGTEAFF. As DNA, the CDR3 is TGTGCCAGCAGCCCCCCCGCCCGGGGCACTGAAGCTTTCTTT.

The genes are TRBV15 and TRBJ1-4; 9 nucleotides agree with TRBD1. The CDR3 totals 18 residues. Looked up from germline, CDR1 is LNHNV and CDR2 is YYDKDF (reference sequence). J was trimmed by 0 bases and V by 0 bases; bases with no gene match: 5. The CDR3 DNA sequence: TGTGCCACCAGCAGAGACACAGGACAGGGGACAACTAATGAAAAACTGTTTTTT. Encoded protein: CATSRDTGQGTTNEKLFF.

The rearrangement links TRBV19 to TRBJ1-2; a possible D gene is TRBD1 (5 bases). From germline, CDR1 is LNHDA and CDR2 SQIVND (reference sequence). This CDR3 comprises 12 residues. Trimming took off 9 bases at V and 5 bases at J, with 13 bases between the two ends. The CDR3 DNA sequence: TGTGCCAGCGGACAAGCACCATATGGCTACACCTTC. Translating it yields CASGQAPYGYTF.

This chain uses TRBV4-2 with TRBJ1-2; D may be TRBD1 (6 bases). Between the trimmed V and J ends, which lost 1 base and 2 bases, there was a span of 11 bases. Germline V gene data show CDR1 as LGHNA and CDR2 as YNFKEQ. The CDR3 totals 15 residues. The CDR3 loop is CASSQGEGQNYGYTF. CDR3 nucleotides: TGTGCCAGCAGCCAAGGAGAAGGACAGAACTATGGCTACACCTTC.

This sequence joins TRBV4-3 and TRBJ1-1; tentatively, D is TRBD1 (5 bases). Germline values: CDR1 LGHNA, CDR2 YSLEER. Between the trimmed V and J ends, which lost 1 base and 4 bases, there was a span of 13 bases. The CDR3 consists of 15 residues. CDR3 nucleotide sequence: TGCGCCAGCAGCCAAGCATGGGGTGGGGCCACTGAAGCTTTCTTT. It translates to CASSQAWGGATEAFF.

This clone came up once. V gene TRBV4-2 combines with J gene TRBJ1-6; maybe TRBD1 (5 bases). Germline V lookup: CDR1 LGHNA, CDR2 YNFKEQ. This CDR3 is 16 amino acids long. Trimming took 1 base from V and 7 from J, leaving 14 bases between them. This CDR3 reads CASSQATRGRNSPLHF. CDR3 DNA: TGTGCCAGCAGCCAAGCTACAAGGGGCCGGAATTCACCCCTCCACTTT.

The V call is TRBV6-1, the J call TRBJ1-1; D remains unclear. The germline V and J ends were trimmed by 8 bases and 0 bases, with 16 bases remaining between them. The germline gives CDR1 MNHNS, CDR2 SASEGT. The CDR3 has 15 residues. The CDR3 sequence is CASYLGQALNTEAFF. The CDR3 DNA reads as TGTGCCAGCTACCTTGGCCAGGCCTTGAACACTGAAGCTTTCTTT.

The chain joins TRBV5-1 to TRBJ2-7; TRBD1 might be the D (6 bases). The germline CDR1 and CDR2 sequences are SGHRS and YFSETQ. Between the trimmed V and J ends, which lost 2 bases and 2 bases, there was a span of 11 bases. CDR3 size: 14 residues. CDR3 region: CASSFGTGTYEQYF. CDR3 sequence (DNA): TGCGCCAGCAGCTTTGGTACAGGGACCTACGAGCAGTACTTC.